The 3 T cell receptor beta chains given below trace back to one sample, sequenced in a study of cytotoxic CD8 clonotypes in ibrutinib-treated CLL. The method was immunoSEQ multiplex PCR; TCRdb's version includes in-frame clones alone and lacks a portion of them. The table includes tens of thousands of clones, around 73% detected once. The starting material was PBMCs, obtained after 12 months of ibrutinib treatment. The receptor set was obtained from a human donor with chronic lymphocytic leukemia.

In its sample, this clone was seen many times. V usage is TRBV19 and J usage is TRBJ2-5; D is unresolved. V lost 5 bases and J 7 bases, leaving 14 bases between the germline ends. CDR3 length: 13 amino acids. CDR1 and CDR2 from the germline V gene are LNHDA and SQIVND (reference sequence). Here the CDR3 DNA reads TGTGCCAGTAGTGAGTGGTACTCGGGGACCCAGTACTTC. Encoded protein: CASSEWYSGTQYF.

The gene calls are TRBV29-1 and TRBJ1-6, with D possibly matching TRBD1 (6 bases). Trimming shortened V by 4 bases and J by 2 bases, and 6 bases separated the two germline ends. The CDR3 extends over 13 amino acids. The germline CDR1 and CDR2 sequences are SQVTM and ANQGSEA. This CDR3 is CSVGQAYNSPLHF. CDR3 sequence (DNA): TGCAGCGTTGGACAGGCCTATAATTCACCCCTCCACTTT.

The gene calls are TRBV7-9 and TRBJ2-1, with TRBD2 identical over 14 bases. The CDR3 has 16 residues. V lost 5 bases, J lost 4 bases, and 4 bases stayed unmatched. The germline V gene has CDR1 SEHNR and CDR2 FQNEAQ (reference sequence). This chain's CDR3 is CASSGGTSGRYNEQFF. The CDR3 bases are TGTGCCAGCAGCGGGGGGACTAGCGGGAGATACAATGAGCAGTTCTTC. The variable domain in full, completed from reference TRBV7-9 and TRBJ2-1, reads DTGVSQNPRHKITKRGQNVTFRCDPISEHNRLYWYRQTLGQGPEFLTYFQNEAQLEKSRLLSDRFSAERPKGSFSTLEIQRTEQGDSAMYLCASSGGTSGRYNEQFFGPGTRLTVL.